The present T cell receptor (beta chain) was sequenced within a study of patients with pleural tuberculosis. TCRdb fed the reads into MiXCR, producing one record per CDR3 protein. The sample comprises tens of thousands of distinct CDR3 sequences, about 7.3% of which are singletons, and roughly 17% rests with the top ten. This clonotype was found many times. Germline CDR1 and CDR2: ENHRY and SYGVKD. The V gene lost 10 bases and the J gene lost 6 bases, with 16 bases spanning the gap. The CDR3 sequence is 13 residues long. The chain carries TRBV10-3 and TRBJ2-1, with D tentatively TRBD1 or TRBD2 (5 bases each). The source is a human donor with pleural tuberculosis. The CDR3 DNA reads as TGTGCCACCATCGGGACCTTTCCCAATGAGCAGTTCTTC. Translating it yields CATIGTFPNEQFF.